This T cell receptor beta chain was profiled in a study of blood T cell repertoires in COVID-19. Clones were sequenced by immunoSEQ multiplex PCR, and TCRdb holds only the in-frame ones, with some missing. The profile shows 110,000 or so clones, around nine tenths of them singletons. V was shortened by 1 base and J by 6 bases, with 16 bases between the two germline ends. There are 15 residues in the CDR3. Germline CDR1 is PRHDT and CDR2 is FYEKMQ (reference sequence). Sequencing input: peripheral blood. This sequence originates from a woman between 65 and 79 years old who had recovered from COVID-19. The rearrangement uses TRBV13 and TRBJ2-7, with D perhaps matching TRBD1 (6 bases). The CDR3 DNA is TGTGCCAGCAGCTTAGCGGGACATTTGGGCCCCGAGCAGTACTTC. Residues: CASSLAGHLGPEQYF.